This T cell receptor (beta chain) was captured in a study of T cell repertoires in cytomegalovirus infection. Turning to the study itself: CMV infection and matching HLA type were both indicated by public TCR beta signatures.

Study outcomes and limitations: Within the response measured ex vivo, HLA-C-restricted CMV-specific TCR beta clonotypes were dominant. The cumulative frequency of public TCR beta families distinguished individuals who carried CMV together with the relevant HLA.

The CDR3 has 15 amino acids. With 6 bases removed from V and 4 bases from J, the gap between germline ends came to 21 bases. Germline CDR1 is SQVTM and CDR2 is ANQGSEA. MiXCR, applied by TCRdb to the reads, yields one record per CDR3 protein. This sample has around 440,000 distinct CDR3 sequences; roughly 10% occur once, and the top ten carry roughly 10%. With regard to this clonotype: Its cognate antigen is unknown.

The TCR originated in a human donor in good health (CMV status not recorded). Some clones in this sample may be carry-over from other donors' samples. Source material: PBMCs. This chain uses TRBV29-1 with TRBJ1-2, with D possibly matching TRBD1 (5 bases). The CDR3 nucleotides are TGCAGCGTCGCGGCCGGGACCTCTAGGACCTATGGCTACACCTTC. Amino acid sequence: CSVAAGTSRTYGYTF. The entire variable domain, with the rest obtained from reference TRBV29-1 and TRBJ1-2, is as follows: SAVISQKPSRDICQRGTSLTIQCQVDSQVTMMFWYRQQPGQSLTLIATANQGSEATYESGFVIDKFPISRPNLTFSTLTVSNMSPEDSSIYLCSVAAGTSRTYGYTFGSGTRLTVV.